A single sample is the source of the 18 T cell receptor beta chains below, sequenced in a study of blood T cell repertoires in COVID-19. The table came from immunoSEQ multiplex PCR; TCRdb's copy has only in-frame clones and leaves some out. The sample consists of 52,000 or so clones, 85% to 90% of them appearing once. Material for sequencing was peripheral blood. These receptor sequences come from a man in his 60s with active COVID-19.

This rearrangement joins TRBV6-5 to TRBJ1-1; tentatively, D is TRBD1 (6 bases). CDR1 is MNHEY and CDR2 is SVGAGI in the germline V gene. The ends were cut back, 8 bases at V and 0 bases at J, with 10 bases in the middle. The CDR3 has 13 amino acids. The CDR3 spells CASSGQLNTEAFF. CDR3 in DNA: TGTGCCAGCTCCGGACAGCTGAACACTGAAGCTTTCTTT.

J is TRBJ1-5 and V is TRBV7-3; tentatively, D is TRBD1 (5 bases). Germline assignment: CDR1 SGHTA and CDR2 FQGTGA. Trimming took off 7 bases at V and 7 bases at J, with 26 bases between the two ends. The CDR3 contains 17 residues. CDR3 sequence (DNA): TGTGCCAGCACCGGGGGTGGGCAGCCCCATATGGTACAGCCCCAGCATTTT. Its translation: CASTGGGQPHMVQPQHF.

The chain is built from TRBV7-6 and TRBJ2-5; the match to TRBD1 covers 7 bases. The CDR3 sequence is 15 residues long. The germline V gene encodes CDR1 SGHVS and CDR2 FNYEAQ. V was pared by 5 bases and J by 2 bases, with 8 bases of the junction left unmatched. This chain's CDR3 is CASSPPDRAQETQYF. CDR3 bases: TGTGCCAGCAGCCCCCCCGACAGGGCACAAGAGACCCAGTACTTC. Drawing the rest from reference TRBV7-6 and TRBJ2-5, the complete variable domain is GAGVSQSPRYKVTKRGQDVALRCDPISGHVSLYWYRQALGQGPEFLTYFNYEAQQDKSGLPNDRFSAERPEGSISTLTIQRTEQRDSAMYRCASSPPDRAQETQYFGPGTRLLVL.

The gene calls are TRBV7-9 and TRBJ2-5; D is undetermined. The V end lost 2 bases, the J end lost 0 bases, and 7 bases lay between the germline ends. This CDR3 is built from 14 residues. Germline-derived CDR1 and CDR2 are SEHNR and FQNEAQ (reference sequence). CDR3 nucleotide sequence: TGTGCCAGCAGCTTAATACAGAACCAAGAGACCCAGTACTTC. Amino acid sequence: CASSLIQNQETQYF.

This chain connects TRBV24-1 to TRBJ2-1; 10 bases agree with TRBD1. CDR3 length: 15 amino acids. In germline, CDR1 is KGHDR, CDR2 SFDVKD. The V and J ends lost 2 bases and 8 bases, in that order; junction bases with no gene match: 5. The CDR3 bases are TGTGCCACCAGTGATTCCGGGACAGGGGAGCATGAGCAGTTCTTC. As protein: CATSDSGTGEHEQFF.

This clone has only one observation. This sequence joins TRBV3-1 (or the pseudogene TRBV3-2) and TRBJ2-1, with D perhaps matching TRBD2 (5 bases). The CDR3 runs 16 residues. Trimming removed 5 bases from V and 0 bases from J, with 14 bases in between. Per germline, CDR1 LGHDT and CDR2 YNNKEL (reference sequence). The CDR3 protein is CASSLPPGSSYNEQFF. The CDR3 coding sequence is TGTGCCAGCAGCTTACCCCCTGGGAGCTCCTACAATGAGCAGTTCTTC.

The chain uses TRBV7-9 and TRBJ2-1; D gene ambiguous. This CDR3 is built from 16 residues. V lost 5 bases, J lost 2 bases, and 16 bases lay in between. Germline V CDR1 and CDR2: SEHNR, FQNEAQ (reference sequence). The CDR3: CASSVAEKNPYNEQFF. CDR3 coding DNA: TGTGCCAGCAGCGTGGCCGAAAAGAACCCCTACAATGAGCAGTTCTTC.

This clone was counted a few times. The rearrangement uses TRBV19 and TRBJ2-7; 7 bases map to TRBD2. Germline CDR1 reads LNHDA; CDR2 reads SQIVND (reference sequence). This CDR3 contains 15 residues. After removal of 3 bases from V and 2 bases from J, the junction contained 7 bases not matched to a gene. DNA for the CDR3: TGTGCCAGTAGTATCCAAAACGGACTAGCCTACGAGCAGTACTTC. Amino acid sequence: CASSIQNGLAYEQYF.

The genes are TRBV11-3 and TRBJ2-5; tentatively, D is TRBD2 (6 bases). CDR1 and CDR2 from the germline V gene are SGHNT and YENEEA. This CDR3 region has 14 residues. Trimming took 1 base from V and 2 from J, leaving 8 bases between them. The CDR3 nucleotides are TGTGCCAGCAGCTTAGGAGCGGGTCAAGAGACCCAGTACTTC. This gives the protein CASSLGAGQETQYF.

The chain links TRBV12-5 to TRBJ1-1, with TRBD1 identical over 7 bases. CDR3 length equals 13 residues. The trim removed 5 bases at V and 4 bases at J, leaving 4 bases unmatched. Germline CDR1 LGHNT, CDR2 FRNRAP. This CDR3 reads CASGRQGFTEAFF. CDR3 bases: TGTGCTAGTGGTCGACAGGGTTTCACTGAAGCTTTCTTT.

The chain couples TRBV2 to TRBJ2-5, with TRBD2 matching over 7 bases. V lost 3 bases to trimming and J lost 2 bases; unmatched junction nucleotides: 15. The CDR3 is made up of 18 amino acids. CDR1 is SNHLY, CDR2 FYNNEI, per germline. The CDR3 is CASSDSGWWRESQETQYF. CDR3 bases: TGTGCCAGCAGTGATAGCGGGTGGTGGCGGGAGTCACAAGAGACCCAGTACTTC. Combining the CDR3 with reference TRBV2 and TRBJ2-5 gives the whole variable domain EPEVTQTPSHQVTQMGQEVILRCVPISNHLYFYWYRQILGQKVEFLVSFYNNEISEKSEIFDDQFSVERPDGSNFTLKIRSTKLEDSAMYFCASSDSGWWRESQETQYFGPGTRLLVL.

A single count supports this clone. This CDR3 reads CASTIGQGGTDTQYF. The DNA of the CDR3 is TGTGCCAGCACCATAGGACAGGGGGGCACAGATACGCAGTATTTT. This sequence joins TRBV11-2 and TRBJ2-3; TRBD1 aligns across 10 bases. The V gene end was trimmed by 7 bases and the J gene end by 1 base; junction bases not matched to a gene: 5. The CDR3 extends over 15 amino acids. Germline lookup yields CDR1 SGHAT and CDR2 FQNNGV.

This chain uses TRBV18 with TRBJ2-1, with TRBD2 matching 11 bases. Germline trimming cut 3 bases from V and 6 bases from J; bases unmatched to any gene: 10. There are 17 residues in the CDR3. CDR1 and CDR2 from the germline V gene are KGHSH and LQKENI. CDR3 in DNA: TGTGCCAGCTCACCTCAAGAACTAGCGGGAGTGCTCAATGAGCAGTTCTTC. Translation: CASSPQELAGVLNEQFF.

The chain is built from TRBV4-1 and TRBJ1-5, with D unclear. The CDR3 runs to 17 residues. Trimming removed 1 base at V and 0 bases at J, with 13 bases between. Germline V gives CDR1 MGHRA, CDR2 YSYEKL. The CDR3 here is CASSQVLRIASNQPQHF. The CDR3 nucleotides are TGCGCCAGCAGCCAAGTCTTAAGGATAGCTAGCAATCAGCCCCAGCATTTT.

V gene TRBV5-1 combines with J gene TRBJ2-7, with 9 nucleotides matching TRBD1. The CDR3 sequence is 16 residues long. CDR1 and CDR2 from the germline V gene are SGHRS and YFSETQ. V lost 3 bases and J lost 4; bases outside the gene matches: 11. CDR3 amino acids: CASSSGTGSSVYEQYF. For the CDR3, the DNA is TGCGCCAGCAGCTCCGGGACAGGGTCGTCAGTGTACGAGCAGTACTTC.

This sequence joins TRBV29-1 and TRBJ2-2, with 7 nucleotides matching TRBD1. CDR3 length equals 15 residues. J was trimmed by 1 base and V by 7 bases; bases with no gene match: 9. The V gene's germline CDR1 is SQVTM and CDR2 ANQGSEA. CDR3 protein: CSAIRQGRNTGELFF. The DNA of the CDR3 is TGCAGCGCCATCCGACAGGGACGGAACACCGGGGAGCTGTTTTTT.

The chain joins TRBV6-5 to TRBJ1-2, with TRBD1 identical over 11 bases. The CDR3 length is 13 residues. In germline, CDR1 is MNHEY, CDR2 SVGAGI. The trim removed 6 bases at V and 6 bases at J, leaving 3 bases unmatched. The CDR3 nucleotides are TGTGCCAGCAGGGGGACAGGGGGGAATGGCTACACCTTC. Protein sequence: CASRGTGGNGYTF.

J is TRBJ2-2 and V is TRBV25-1; 7 bases fit TRBD2. Germline CDR1 reads MGHDK; CDR2 reads SYGVNS. V was clipped by 5 bases and J by 0 bases; unmatched bases: 9. This CDR3 contains 17 residues. Here the CDR3 DNA reads TGTGCCAGCAGTACCCCACAAGGGACTACGAACACCGGGGAGCTGTTTTTT. It translates to CASSTPQGTTNTGELFF.